These T cell receptor beta chains were read from a single sample in a study of multiple sclerosis patients with progressive multifocal leukoencephalopathy. Measured with immunoSEQ multiplex PCR; TCRdb has only the in-frame clones, and not every one. The repertoire holds roughly 32,000 clones, more than 85% seen once, with 3.2% in the top ten. The sequenced sample was PBMCs, obtained from a patient treated with natalizumab. The receptors come from a human donor with progressive multifocal leukoencephalopathy. The CDR3 runs from the conserved cysteine through the conserved F or W. The order of the fields is D gene, V gene, J gene, clone size, CDR3 protein, CDR3 DNA. A D gene is named only where the DNA matches it firmly. Some rows mark clone size as missing; the rest say once, few, many or name a class of expanded clone.

d_gene: TRBD1; v_gene: TRBV2; j_gene: TRBJ1-5; abundance: -; CDR3aa: CASREQTGVAQPQHF; CDR3nt: TGTGCCAGCAGAGAGCAGACAGGGGTGGCTCAGCCCCAGCATTTT
d_gene: -; v_gene: TRBV30; j_gene: TRBJ1-1; abundance: -; CDR3aa: CAWSNHGGTEAFF; CDR3nt: TGTGCCTGGAGTAACCATGGGGGGACTGAAGCTTTCTTT
d_gene: TRBD2; v_gene: TRBV7-2; j_gene: TRBJ2-7; abundance: few; CDR3aa: CASSPTGLGEQYF; CDR3nt: TGTGCCAGCAGCCCGACCGGACTAGGCGAGCAGTACTTC
d_gene: -; v_gene: TRBV6-6; j_gene: TRBJ1-4; abundance: -; CDR3aa: CASRGKGEKLFF; CDR3nt: TGTGCCAGCAGGGGAAAGGGTGAAAAACTGTTTTTT
d_gene: -; v_gene: TRBV27; j_gene: TRBJ2-2; abundance: few; CDR3aa: CASSFLDRNTGELFF; CDR3nt: TGTGCCAGCAGTTTCCTGGACAGGAACACCGGGGAGCTGTTTTTT
d_gene: -; v_gene: TRBV7-2; j_gene: TRBJ2-1; abundance: -; CDR3aa: CASSLVLAQSQFF; CDR3nt: TGTGCCAGCAGCTTAGTCCTAGCCCAATCGCAGTTCTTC
d_gene: TRBD2; v_gene: TRBV4-1; j_gene: TRBJ2-5; abundance: -; CDR3aa: CASSQVVAGGNQETQYF; CDR3nt: TGCGCCAGCAGCCAAGTCGTAGCGGGGGGGAACCAAGAGACCCAGTACTTC
d_gene: -; v_gene: TRBV2; j_gene: TRBJ1-5; abundance: -; CDR3aa: CASSGDSNQPQHF; CDR3nt: TGTGCCAGCAGTGGGGACAGCAATCAGCCCCAGCATTTT
d_gene: -; v_gene: TRBV7-9; j_gene: TRBJ2-7; abundance: -; CDR3aa: CASSYGPSEQYF; CDR3nt: TGTGCCAGCAGCTACGGCCCTTCCGAGCAGTACTTC
d_gene: -; v_gene: TRBV30; j_gene: TRBJ1-2; abundance: -; CDR3aa: CAWSVRTANYGYTF; CDR3nt: TGTGCCTGGAGTGTTCGTACGGCTAACTATGGCTACACCTTC
d_gene: -; v_gene: TRBV6-5; j_gene: TRBJ2-5; abundance: few; CDR3aa: CASSYRTEETQYF; CDR3nt: TGTGCCAGCAGTTACCGGACAGAAGAGACCCAGTACTTC
d_gene: TRBD2; v_gene: TRBV7-9; j_gene: TRBJ2-7; abundance: -; CDR3aa: CASSLTSGDYEQYF; CDR3nt: TGTGCCAGCAGCTTGACTAGCGGGGACTACGAGCAGTACTTC
d_gene: -; v_gene: TRBV5-6; j_gene: TRBJ1-2; abundance: -; CDR3aa: CASSFVPGASNYGYTF; CDR3nt: TGTGCCAGCAGCTTTGTCCCGGGAGCCTCTAACTATGGCTACACCTTC
d_gene: -; v_gene: TRBV6-5; j_gene: TRBJ2-7; abundance: few; CDR3aa: CASNRAYTYEQYF; CDR3nt: TGTGCCAGCAATCGGGCCTACACCTACGAGCAGTACTTC
d_gene: TRBD2; v_gene: TRBV19; j_gene: TRBJ2-1; abundance: -; CDR3aa: CASSTTENVLAGGYEQFF; CDR3nt: TGTGCCAGTAGTACCACCGAAAACGTTTTAGCGGGAGGGTATGAGCAGTTCTTC
d_gene: -; v_gene: TRBV11-2; j_gene: TRBJ1-6; abundance: -; CDR3aa: CASSRGYNSPLHF; CDR3nt: TGTGCCAGCAGCCGCGGGTATAATTCACCCCTCCACTTT
d_gene: -; v_gene: TRBV6-5; j_gene: TRBJ2-7; abundance: few; CDR3aa: CASRQSGQHYEQYF; CDR3nt: TGTGCCAGCAGGCAGTCAGGGCAGCACTACGAGCAGTACTTC
d_gene: TRBD1; v_gene: TRBV6-1; j_gene: TRBJ1-2; abundance: -; CDR3aa: CASRDRGRWDYGYTF; CDR3nt: TGTGCCAGCAGGGACAGGGGGCGGTGGGACTATGGCTACACCTTC
d_gene: -; v_gene: TRBV10-1; j_gene: TRBJ2-2; abundance: -; CDR3aa: CASSGTANTGELFF; CDR3nt: TGCGCCAGCAGTGGGACAGCGAACACCGGGGAGCTGTTTTTT
d_gene: -; v_gene: TRBV7-2; j_gene: TRBJ1-5; abundance: once; CDR3aa: CASSPQGYGQPQHF; CDR3nt: TGTGCCAGCAGCCCTCAAGGGTACGGTCAGCCCCAGCATTTT
d_gene: -; v_gene: TRBV28; j_gene: TRBJ1-1; abundance: -; CDR3aa: CASSLFARERGDTEAFF; CDR3nt: TGTGCCAGCAGTTTATTTGCCCGGGAAAGGGGGGACACTGAAGCTTTCTTT
d_gene: -; v_gene: TRBV19; j_gene: TRBJ1-2; abundance: few; CDR3aa: CASSRTREDYTF; CDR3nt: TGTGCCAGTAGTAGGACCCGAGAGGACTACACCTTC
d_gene: -; v_gene: TRBV21-1; j_gene: TRBJ1-5; abundance: few; CDR3aa: CASSQVRDIRFQPQHF; CDR3nt: TGTGCCAGCAGCCAGGTGAGGGACATTCGTTTTCAGCCCCAGCATTTT
d_gene: -; v_gene: TRBV27; j_gene: TRBJ2-2; abundance: -; CDR3aa: CASSFEAPGTGELFF; CDR3nt: TGTGCCAGCAGTTTCGAGGCACCGGGCACCGGGGAGCTGTTTTTT
d_gene: TRBD2; v_gene: TRBV20-1; j_gene: TRBJ2-3; abundance: -; CDR3aa: CSGRAGDTQYF; CDR3nt: TGCAGCGGGAGGGCCGGGGATACGCAGTATTTT
d_gene: TRBD1; v_gene: TRBV19; j_gene: TRBJ1-2; abundance: -; CDR3aa: CASRTGTGANYGYTF; CDR3nt: TGTGCCAGTAGAACCGGGACAGGGGCTAACTATGGCTACACCTTC
d_gene: -; v_gene: TRBV5-6; j_gene: TRBJ2-2; abundance: -; CDR3aa: CASSPHRVGELFF; CDR3nt: TGTGCCAGCAGCCCACACAGGGTCGGGGAGCTGTTTTTT
d_gene: -; v_gene: TRBV7-2; j_gene: TRBJ2-7; abundance: -; CDR3aa: CASSLRFPYEQYF; CDR3nt: TGTGCCAGCAGCTTAAGGTTTCCCTACGAGCAGTACTTC
d_gene: TRBD1; v_gene: TRBV4-2; j_gene: TRBJ1-3; abundance: -; CDR3aa: CASSPLTPDRGGNTIYF; CDR3nt: TGTGCCAGCAGCCCCCTAACCCCCGACAGGGGCGGAAACACCATATATTTT
d_gene: -; v_gene: TRBV7-2; j_gene: TRBJ2-3; abundance: -; CDR3aa: CASSTNFAAAQYF; CDR3nt: TGTGCCAGCAGCACCAACTTCGCGGCCGCGCAGTATTTT
d_gene: TRBD1; v_gene: TRBV7-9; j_gene: TRBJ2-7; abundance: -; CDR3aa: CASSLAGQGEQYF; CDR3nt: TGTGCCAGCAGCTTAGCGGGACAGGGCGAGCAGTACTTC
d_gene: -; v_gene: TRBV13; j_gene: TRBJ1-5; abundance: -; CDR3aa: CASSLGKGGSGNQPQHF; CDR3nt: TGTGCCAGCAGCTTAGGTAAGGGGGGATCGGGCAATCAGCCCCAGCATTTT
d_gene: -; v_gene: TRBV5-1; j_gene: TRBJ1-3; abundance: -; CDR3aa: CASSLQGSGNTIYF; CDR3nt: TGCGCCAGCAGCTTACAGGGAAGTGGAAACACCATATATTTT
d_gene: -; v_gene: TRBV6-5; j_gene: TRBJ1-1; abundance: -; CDR3aa: CASGSTEAFF; CDR3nt: TGTGCCAGCGGGAGCACTGAAGCTTTCTTT
d_gene: -; v_gene: TRBV27; j_gene: TRBJ1-2; abundance: -; CDR3aa: CASSLVAGENYGYTF; CDR3nt: TGTGCCAGCAGCCTGGTGGCGGGGGAAAACTATGGCTACACCTTC
d_gene: TRBD1; v_gene: TRBV5-4; j_gene: TRBJ1-2; abundance: -; CDR3aa: CASSFSTGGNYGYTF; CDR3nt: TGTGCCAGCAGCTTTTCGACAGGGGGGAACTATGGCTACACCTTC
d_gene: TRBD2; v_gene: TRBV11-3; j_gene: TRBJ2-1; abundance: -; CDR3aa: CASSLGLAVYNEQFF; CDR3nt: TGTGCCAGCAGCCTGGGACTAGCGGTCTACAATGAGCAGTTCTTC
d_gene: -; v_gene: TRBV28; j_gene: TRBJ2-4; abundance: -; CDR3aa: CASSHGTGGGAKNIQYF; CDR3nt: TGTGCCAGCAGCCATGGGACGGGTGGAGGGGCCAAAAACATTCAGTACTTC
d_gene: -; v_gene: TRBV11-2; j_gene: TRBJ2-1; abundance: -; CDR3aa: CASSLVGFEQFF; CDR3nt: TGTGCCAGCAGCTTGGTAGGGTTTGAGCAGTTCTTC
d_gene: TRBD1; v_gene: TRBV4-3; j_gene: TRBJ1-5; abundance: -; CDR3aa: CASSQDWTGVQPQHF; CDR3nt: TGCGCCAGCAGCCAAGATTGGACAGGGGTTCAGCCCCAGCATTTT
d_gene: -; v_gene: TRBV7-2; j_gene: TRBJ2-7; abundance: -; CDR3aa: CASSPSFKPRTYEQYF; CDR3nt: TGTGCCAGCAGCCCCTCCTTCAAACCCCGTACCTACGAGCAGTACTTC
d_gene: TRBD1; v_gene: TRBV2; j_gene: TRBJ1-1; abundance: -; CDR3aa: CASGGQLNTEAFF; CDR3nt: TGTGCCAGTGGGGGACAGTTGAACACTGAAGCTTTCTTT
d_gene: -; v_gene: TRBV29-1; j_gene: TRBJ1-2; abundance: -; CDR3aa: CSVESGQYNGYTF; CDR3nt: TGCAGCGTTGAGTCGGGGCAGTATAATGGCTACACCTTC
d_gene: -; v_gene: TRBV6-6; j_gene: TRBJ2-4; abundance: -; CDR3aa: CASSPFGTDKNIQYF; CDR3nt: TGTGCCAGCAGTCCTTTCGGGACCGACAAAAACATTCAGTACTTC
d_gene: -; v_gene: TRBV19; j_gene: TRBJ2-2; abundance: -; CDR3aa: CASSARDTGELFF; CDR3nt: TGTGCCAGTAGTGCCCGGGACACCGGGGAGCTGTTTTTT